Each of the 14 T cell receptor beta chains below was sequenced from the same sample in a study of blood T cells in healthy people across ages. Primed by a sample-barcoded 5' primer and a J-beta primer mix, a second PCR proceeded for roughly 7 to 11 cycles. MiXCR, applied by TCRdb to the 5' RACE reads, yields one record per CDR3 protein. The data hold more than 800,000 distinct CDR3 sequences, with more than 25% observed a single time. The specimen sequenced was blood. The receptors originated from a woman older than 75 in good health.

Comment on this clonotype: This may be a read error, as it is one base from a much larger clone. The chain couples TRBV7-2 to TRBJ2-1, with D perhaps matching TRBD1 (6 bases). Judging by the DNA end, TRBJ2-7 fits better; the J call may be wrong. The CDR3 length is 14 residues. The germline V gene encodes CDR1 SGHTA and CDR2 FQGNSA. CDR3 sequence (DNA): TGTGCCAGCAGCCCGCGATCAGGGGTATATGAGCAGTACTTC. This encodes CASSPRSGVYEQYF.

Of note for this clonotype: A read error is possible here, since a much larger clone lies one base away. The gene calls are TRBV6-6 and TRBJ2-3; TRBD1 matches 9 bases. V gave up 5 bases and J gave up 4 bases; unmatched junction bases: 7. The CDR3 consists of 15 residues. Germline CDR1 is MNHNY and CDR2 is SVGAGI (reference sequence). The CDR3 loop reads CASSIQGASADTQYF. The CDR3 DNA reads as TGTGCCAGCAGTATACAGGGGGCGTCGGCAGATACGCAGTATTTT.

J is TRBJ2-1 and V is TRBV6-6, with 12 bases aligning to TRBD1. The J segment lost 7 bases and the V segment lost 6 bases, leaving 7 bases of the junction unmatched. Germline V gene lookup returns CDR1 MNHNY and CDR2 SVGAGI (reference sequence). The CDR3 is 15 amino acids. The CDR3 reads CASRQPGQGANEQFF. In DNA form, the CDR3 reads TGTGCCAGCAGACAGCCGGGACAGGGGGCGAATGAGCAGTTCTTC.

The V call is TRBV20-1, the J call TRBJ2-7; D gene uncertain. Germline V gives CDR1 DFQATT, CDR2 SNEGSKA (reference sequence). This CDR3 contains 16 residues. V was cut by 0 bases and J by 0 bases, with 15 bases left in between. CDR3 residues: CSARDRWLPSSYEQYF. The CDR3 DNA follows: TGCAGTGCTAGAGATCGGTGGCTACCGAGCTCCTACGAGCAGTACTTC.

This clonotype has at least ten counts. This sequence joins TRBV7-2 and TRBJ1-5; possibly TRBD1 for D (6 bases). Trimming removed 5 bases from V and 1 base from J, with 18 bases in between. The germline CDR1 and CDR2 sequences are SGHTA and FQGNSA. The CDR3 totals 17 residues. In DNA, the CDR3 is TGTGCCAGCAGCCCCCGGGGGGCTGGGTTGAGCAATCAGCCCCAGCATTTT. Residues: CASSPRGAGLSNQPQHF.

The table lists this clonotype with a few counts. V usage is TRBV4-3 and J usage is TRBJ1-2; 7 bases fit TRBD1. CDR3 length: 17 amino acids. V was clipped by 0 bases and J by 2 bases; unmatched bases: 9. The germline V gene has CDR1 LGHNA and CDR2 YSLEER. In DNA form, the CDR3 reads TGCGCCAGCAGCCAAGAACCGTACAAGGGACAGAACTATGGCTACACCTTC. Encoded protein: CASSQEPYKGQNYGYTF.

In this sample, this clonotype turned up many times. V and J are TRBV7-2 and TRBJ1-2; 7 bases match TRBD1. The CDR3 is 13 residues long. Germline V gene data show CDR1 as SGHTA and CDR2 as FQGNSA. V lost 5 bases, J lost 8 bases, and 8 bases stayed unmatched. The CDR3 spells CASSQGQEWGYTF. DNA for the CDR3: TGTGCCAGCAGCCAAGGACAGGAATGGGGCTACACCTTC.

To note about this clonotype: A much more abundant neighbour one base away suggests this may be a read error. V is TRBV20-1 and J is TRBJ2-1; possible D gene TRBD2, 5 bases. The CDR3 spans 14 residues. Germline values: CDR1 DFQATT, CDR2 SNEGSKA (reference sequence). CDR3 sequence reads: CSAGDFLAHNEQFF. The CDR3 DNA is TGCAGTGCTGGAGATTTTCTAGCTCACAATGAGCAGTTCTTC.

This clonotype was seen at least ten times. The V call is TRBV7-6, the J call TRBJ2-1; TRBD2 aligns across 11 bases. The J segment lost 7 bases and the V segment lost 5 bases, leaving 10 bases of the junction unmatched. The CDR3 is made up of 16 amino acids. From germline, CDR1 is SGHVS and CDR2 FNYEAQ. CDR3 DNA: TGTGCCAGCAGCACTCTTAGCGGGGGGGCAACGAATGAGCAGTTCTTC. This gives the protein CASSTLSGGATNEQFF.

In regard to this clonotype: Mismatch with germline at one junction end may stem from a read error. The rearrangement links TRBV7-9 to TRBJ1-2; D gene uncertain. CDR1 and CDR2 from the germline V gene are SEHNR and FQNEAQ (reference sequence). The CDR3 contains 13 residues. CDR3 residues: CASSPSLGGGCTF. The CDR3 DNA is TGTGCCAGCAGCCCTTCCCTGGGAGGTGGCTGCACCTTC.

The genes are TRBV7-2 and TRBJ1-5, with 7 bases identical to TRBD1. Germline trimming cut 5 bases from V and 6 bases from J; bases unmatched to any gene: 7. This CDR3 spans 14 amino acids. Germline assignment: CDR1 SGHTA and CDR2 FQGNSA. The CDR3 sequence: CASSQGGAGQPQHF. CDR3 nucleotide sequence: TGTGCCAGCAGCCAAGGGGGCGCGGGTCAGCCCCAGCATTTT. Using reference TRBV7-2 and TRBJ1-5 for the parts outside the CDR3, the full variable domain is GAGVSQSPSNKVTEKGKDVELRCDPISGHTALYWYRQSLGQGLEFLIYFQGNSAPDKSGLPSDRFSAERTGGSVSTLTIQRTQQEDSAVYLCASSQGGAGQPQHFGDGTRLSIL.

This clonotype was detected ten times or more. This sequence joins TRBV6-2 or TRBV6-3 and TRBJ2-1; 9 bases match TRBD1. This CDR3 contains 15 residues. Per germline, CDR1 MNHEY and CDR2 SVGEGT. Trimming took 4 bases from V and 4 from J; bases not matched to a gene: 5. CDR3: CASSWGQGVYNEQFF. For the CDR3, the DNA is TGTGCCAGCAGTTGGGGACAGGGTGTTTACAATGAGCAGTTCTTC.

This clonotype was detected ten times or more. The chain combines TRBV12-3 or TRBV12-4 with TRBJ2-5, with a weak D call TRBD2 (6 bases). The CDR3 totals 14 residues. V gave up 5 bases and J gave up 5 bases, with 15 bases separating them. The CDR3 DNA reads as TGTGCCAGCAGTCCTACCGGGGGAAAGGAGACCCAGTACTTC. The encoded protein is CASSPTGGKETQYF.

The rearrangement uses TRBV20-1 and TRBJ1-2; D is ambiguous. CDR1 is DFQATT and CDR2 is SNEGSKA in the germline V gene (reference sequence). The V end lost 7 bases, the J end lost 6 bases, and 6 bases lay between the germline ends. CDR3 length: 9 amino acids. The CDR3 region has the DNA TGCAGTGGCATGGATGGCTACACCTTC. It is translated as CSGMDGYTF.